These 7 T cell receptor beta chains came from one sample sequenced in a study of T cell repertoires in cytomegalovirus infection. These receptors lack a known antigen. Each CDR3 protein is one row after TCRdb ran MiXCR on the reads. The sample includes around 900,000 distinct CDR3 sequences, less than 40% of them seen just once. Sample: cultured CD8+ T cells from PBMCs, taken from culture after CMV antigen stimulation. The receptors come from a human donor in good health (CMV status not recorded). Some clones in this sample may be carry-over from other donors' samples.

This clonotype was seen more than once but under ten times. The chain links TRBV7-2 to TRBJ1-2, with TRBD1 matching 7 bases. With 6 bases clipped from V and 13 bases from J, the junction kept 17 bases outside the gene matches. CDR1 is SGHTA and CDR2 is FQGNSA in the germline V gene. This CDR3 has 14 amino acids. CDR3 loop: CASRLNFRTGAPTF. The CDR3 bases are TGTGCCAGCAGGCTAAATTTCCGCACAGGGGCTCCCACCTTC.

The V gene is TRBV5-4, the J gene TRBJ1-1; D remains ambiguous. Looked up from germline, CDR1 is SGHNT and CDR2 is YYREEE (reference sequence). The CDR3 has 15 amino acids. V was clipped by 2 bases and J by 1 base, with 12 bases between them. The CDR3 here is CASSFRRERNTEAFF. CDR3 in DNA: TGTGCCAGCAGCTTCCGCAGAGAAAGGAACACTGAAGCTTTCTTT.

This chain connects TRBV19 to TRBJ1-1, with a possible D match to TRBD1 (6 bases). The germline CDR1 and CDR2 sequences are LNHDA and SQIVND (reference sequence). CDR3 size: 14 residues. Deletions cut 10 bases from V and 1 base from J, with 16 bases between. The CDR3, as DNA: TGTGCCATCTCGGCGGGGGGCCGGAACACTGAAGCTTTCTTT. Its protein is CAISAGGRNTEAFF.

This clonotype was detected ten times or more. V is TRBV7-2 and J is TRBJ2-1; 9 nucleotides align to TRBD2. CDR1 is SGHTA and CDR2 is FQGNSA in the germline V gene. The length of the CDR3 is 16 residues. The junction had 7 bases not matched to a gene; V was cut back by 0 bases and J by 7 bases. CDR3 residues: CASSLAGAGGGNEQFF. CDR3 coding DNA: TGTGCCAGCAGCTTAGCAGGAGCGGGGGGAGGTAATGAGCAGTTCTTC.

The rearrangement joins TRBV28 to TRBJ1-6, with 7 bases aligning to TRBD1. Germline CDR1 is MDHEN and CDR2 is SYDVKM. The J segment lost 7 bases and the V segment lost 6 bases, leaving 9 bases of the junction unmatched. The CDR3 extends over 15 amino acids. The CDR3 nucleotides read TGTGCCAGCAGCTCTAGGGGGACAGTGAATTCACCCCTCCACTTT. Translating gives CASSSRGTVNSPLHF. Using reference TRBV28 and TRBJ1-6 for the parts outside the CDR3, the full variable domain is DVKVTQSSRYLVKRTGEKVFLECVQDMDHENMFWYRQDPGLGLRLIYFSYDVKMKEKGDIPEGYSVSREKKERFSLILESASTNQTSMYLCASSSRGTVNSPLHFGNGTRLTVT.

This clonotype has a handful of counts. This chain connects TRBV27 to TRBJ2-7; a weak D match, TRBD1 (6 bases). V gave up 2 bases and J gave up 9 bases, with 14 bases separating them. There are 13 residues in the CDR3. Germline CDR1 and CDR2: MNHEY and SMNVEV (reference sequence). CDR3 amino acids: CASSLRGSFVQYF. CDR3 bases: TGTGCCAGCAGTTTAAGGGGGAGTTTTGTGCAGTACTTC.

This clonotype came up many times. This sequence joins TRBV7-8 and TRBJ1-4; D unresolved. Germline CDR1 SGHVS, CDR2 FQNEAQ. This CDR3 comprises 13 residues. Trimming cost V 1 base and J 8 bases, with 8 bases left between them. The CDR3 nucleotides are TGTGCCAGCAGCTTAGACAGTATAGAAAAACTGTTTTTT. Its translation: CASSLDSIEKLFF.